The T cell receptor (beta chain) under discussion was sequenced for a study of T cell repertoires in cytomegalovirus infection. About the research overall: CMV infection plus the matching HLA type was flagged by public TCR beta signatures. Overall study findings and caveats: Dominant in the ex vivo response were TCR beta clonotypes restricted by HLA-C and specific for CMV. Pooled public TCR beta family frequency picked out CMV carriers with the relevant HLA.

A single record per CDR3 protein comes from TCRdb applying MiXCR to the reads. The repertoire consists of 400,000 to 550,000 distinct CDR3 sequences, with around 10% occurring once and the leading ten covering about 9.4%. This clonotype appeared a few times. Its antigen remains unidentified. CDR1 is LNHNV and CDR2 is YYDKDF in the germline V gene (reference sequence). The CDR3 contains 16 residues. The junction had 6 bases not matched to a gene; V was cut back by 5 bases and J by 0 bases. Sequences were obtained from PBMCs. The chain combines TRBV15 with TRBJ2-1, with 8 bases lining up with TRBD1. The clonotype originates from a human donor in good health (CMV status not recorded). Some clones in this sample may be carry-over from other donors' samples. The DNA for the CDR3 is TGTGCCACCAGCCCAAGACAGGGGCTCTCCTACAATGAGCAGTTCTTC. Its protein product is CATSPRQGLSYNEQFF.